This T cell receptor (beta chain) was obtained from a study of shared clonotypes between healthy human individuals. Libraries were prepared by immunoSEQ multiplex PCR; TCRdb keeps only in-frame clonotypes and omits some of them. This sample carries some 2 million clones, 85% to 95% of them seen once, and the ten largest clones take 0.13%. Study results and limitations: Collection of samples was limited to blood; tissue repertoires likely differ.

As to this clone: Its antigen is not identified.

The V gene lost 0 bases and the J gene lost 2 bases, with 13 bases spanning the gap. CDR1 and CDR2 (germline): MNHEY, SMNVEV (reference sequence). This CDR3 contains 16 residues. Sequencing was performed on naive CD4+ T cells sorted from blood. Noted subset: CD45RA+ positively selected. The gene calls are TRBV27 and TRBJ2-5; maybe TRBD2 (5 bases). This receptor was obtained from a man younger than 35 in good health. For the CDR3, the DNA is TGTGCCAGCAGTTTATCCCCGGCTAGCCATCAAGAGACCCAGTACTTC. Its protein product is CASSLSPASHQETQYF.